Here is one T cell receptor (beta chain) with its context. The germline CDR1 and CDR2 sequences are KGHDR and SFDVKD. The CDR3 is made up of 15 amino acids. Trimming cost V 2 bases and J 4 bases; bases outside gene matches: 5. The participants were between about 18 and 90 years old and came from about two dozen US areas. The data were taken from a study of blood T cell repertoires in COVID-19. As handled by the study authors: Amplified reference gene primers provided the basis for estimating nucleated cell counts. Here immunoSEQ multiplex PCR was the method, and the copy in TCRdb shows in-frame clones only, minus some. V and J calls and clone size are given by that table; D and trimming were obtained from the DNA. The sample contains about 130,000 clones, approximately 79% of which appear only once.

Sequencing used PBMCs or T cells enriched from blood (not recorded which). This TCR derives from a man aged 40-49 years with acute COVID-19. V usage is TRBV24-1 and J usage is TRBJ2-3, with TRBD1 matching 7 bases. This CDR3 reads CATSDSLGQADTQYF. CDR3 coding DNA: TGTGCCACCAGTGATTCCCTAGGACAGGCAGATACGCAGTATTTT.